The 29 T cell receptor beta chains below all came from one sample that was sequenced in a study of glioma-infiltrating T cells. Amplification of TCR alpha and beta CDR3 regions from RNA used iRepertoire nested multiplex PCR. TCRdb redid the calling of the multiplex PCR reads with MiXCR, one entry per CDR3 protein. This sample has about 180,000 distinct CDR3 sequences; around 40% occur once, and the top ten carry 5.2%. Source material: glioma tissue, nonneoplastic brain tissue, or PBMCs (not recorded which). These TCRs come from a human donor with low-grade glioma or glioblastoma, undergoing nonglioma brain surgery, or in good health (not recorded which).

This clonotype has at least ten counts. The V call is TRBV28, the J call TRBJ2-7; D is uncertain. In germline, CDR1 is MDHEN, CDR2 SYDVKM. The V end was cut by 2 bases, the J end by 1 base, with 6 bases between. The CDR3 has 13 amino acids. The CDR3 is CASSLPGSYEQYF. The CDR3 nucleotides read TGTGCCAGCAGTTTACCCGGATCCTACGAGCAGTACTTC.

This clonotype occurred many times. V is TRBV11-2 and J is TRBJ2-3; no definite D call. The V gene's germline CDR1 is SGHAT and CDR2 FQNNGV. Trimming removed 1 base at V and 1 base at J, with 9 bases between. The CDR3 extends over 15 amino acids. CDR3 sequence (DNA): TGTGCCAGCAGCTTAGGGCTTGGGGGCACAGATACGCAGTATTTT. This sequence encodes CASSLGLGGTDTQYF.

The V call is TRBV29-1, the J call TRBJ2-5; unclear D gene. V was cut by 7 bases and J by 4 bases, with 10 bases left in between. The CDR3 loop spans 11 amino acids. Germline-derived CDR1 and CDR2 are SQVTM and ANQGSEA. The CDR3 coding sequence is TGCAGCGCCGCCATGATAGAGACCCAGTACTTC. Amino acid sequence: CSAAMIETQYF.

This clonotype was observed a handful of times. The chain joins TRBV2 to TRBJ2-1, with D tentatively TRBD1 or TRBD2 (5 bases each). Germline CDR1 reads SNHLY; CDR2 reads FYNNEI. This CDR3 region has 14 residues. The V end lost 9 bases, the J end lost 8 bases, and 20 bases lay between the germline ends. As DNA, the CDR3 is TGTGCCAGGAGACCGGGACCGAACCTAGATGAGCAGTTCTTC. The encoded protein is CARRPGPNLDEQFF.

Regarding this clonotype: Possible read error: a much larger clone is one base away. This CDR3 reads CASSQKMDTEAFF. CDR3 coding DNA: TGTGCCAGCAGCCAAAAGATGGACACTGAAGCTTTCTTT. The gene calls are TRBV3-1 and TRBJ1-1; D is unresolved. V was trimmed by 2 bases and J by 3 bases, leaving 7 bases between them. Germline loops: CDR1 LGHDT, CDR2 YNNKEL (reference sequence). The CDR3 has 13 amino acids.

In regard to this clonotype: The conserved phenylalanine or tryptophan normally closing the CDR3 is absent here, so this likely arose from a read error. The V call is TRBV29-1, the J call TRBJ1-2, with D maybe TRBD1 (6 bases). The V end lost 6 bases, the J end lost 1 base, and 15 bases lay between the germline ends. The CDR3 totals 14 residues. From germline, CDR1 is SQVTM and CDR2 ANQGSEA. CDR3 in DNA: TGCAGCGTGGAGGACAGACGATTTAACTATGGCTACACCCTC. This translates into CSVEDRRFNYGYTL.

This clonotype occurred a few times. One end of the junction fails to match germline, which may point to a read error. The chain recombines TRBV20-1 with TRBJ2-5, with 8 bases lining up with TRBD2. This CDR3 comprises 15 residues. CDR1 is DFQATT and CDR2 is SNEGSKA in the germline V gene (reference sequence). CDR3 bases: TGCAGTGCTGACTTGGGGCGGGAGGTGGGAGAGACCAAGTACTTC. The encoded protein is CSADLGREVGETKYF.

This clonotype was observed many times. The DNA of the CDR3 is TGTGCCAGCAGTCTTTTGGGATATAATTCACCCCTCCACTTT. Encoded protein: CASSLLGYNSPLHF. The chain uses TRBV14 and TRBJ1-6; D ambiguous. This CDR3 is 14 amino acids long. Germline lookup yields CDR1 SGHDN and CDR2 FVKESK. Trimming cost V 6 bases and J 4 bases, with 10 bases left between them.

The chain couples TRBV13 to TRBJ1-1; D is perhaps TRBD1 (6 bases). CDR3 length: 12 residues. Trimming cost V 4 bases and J 8 bases, with 11 bases left between them. Looked up from germline, CDR1 is PRHDT and CDR2 is FYEKMQ (reference sequence). CDR3 in DNA: TGTGCCAGCAGCTCCACCGGACAGGAAGCTTTCTTT. Protein sequence: CASSSTGQEAFF.

J is TRBJ1-3 and V is TRBV29-1; no definite D call. This CDR3 spans 15 amino acids. The V and J ends lost 4 bases and 0 bases respectively, with 13 bases between them. The germline V gene has CDR1 SQVTM and CDR2 ANQGSEA. The CDR3 bases are TGCAGCGTTGGAGTCAAATCCACCTCTGGAAACACCATATATTTT. Residues: CSVGVKSTSGNTIYF.

Remarks on this clonotype: A single base separates this from a much larger clone, so it may be a read error. The rearrangement links TRBV19 to TRBJ1-2, with 7 bases lining up with TRBD1. Germline CDR1 LNHDA, CDR2 SQIVND (reference sequence). Losses at the gene ends were 4 bases for V and 3 bases for J; bases not matched to a gene: 8. The CDR3 runs to 15 residues. CDR3 sequence (DNA): TGTGCCAGTAGTACCCGGACAGGAGATTACTATGGCTACACCTTC. Translated: CASSTRTGDYYGYTF.

With respect to this clonotype: This may be a read error, as it is one base from a much larger clone. The chain joins TRBV28 to TRBJ2-7; TRBD1 matches 7 bases. V was clipped by 9 bases and J by 5 bases; unmatched bases: 10. Germline CDR1 reads MDHEN; CDR2 reads SYDVKM. This CDR3 has 13 amino acids. CDR3 nucleotides: TGTGCCAGAAGACCGACAGGGTCCAACGAGCAGTACTTC. This gives the protein CARRPTGSNEQYF.

The chain is built from TRBV5-1 and TRBJ2-1; 7 bases agree with TRBD1. The end of the DNA is better explained by TRBJ2-7, so the J call may be wrong. The CDR3 loop spans 15 amino acids. CDR1 is SGHRS, CDR2 YFSETQ, per germline. The CDR3 coding sequence is TGCGCCAGCAGCTTCCAGACAGGGCAAGCCTACGAGCAGTACTTC. It translates to CASSFQTGQAYEQYF.

This clonotype showed up just once. The junction departs from germline at one end; a sequencing error may be responsible. The genes are TRBV6-2 or TRBV6-3 and TRBJ2-1; 8 bases match TRBD2. The CDR3 consists of 15 residues. Germline V gene lookup returns CDR1 MNHEY and CDR2 SVGEGT. The CDR3 DNA reads as TGTGCCAGCAGTTACGTGCCGGGAGGGAACAATGAGCACTTCTTC. Translation gives CASSYVPGGNNEHFF.

Ten or more counts support this clonotype. This sequence joins TRBV28 and TRBJ2-1; possibly TRBD1 or TRBD2 for D (5 bases each). The CDR3 totals 13 residues. Germline V CDR1 and CDR2: MDHEN, SYDVKM. The V end lost 6 bases, the J end lost 6 bases, and 12 bases lay between the germline ends. CDR3 in amino acids: CASRLGTGNEQFF. CDR3 DNA sequence: TGTGCCAGCAGGCTTGGGACCGGCAATGAGCAGTTCTTC.

This clonotype was detected ten times or more. This rearrangement joins TRBV12-3 or TRBV12-4 to TRBJ1-1; D is possibly TRBD1 (6 bases). There are 13 residues in the CDR3. V lost 5 bases, J lost 3 bases, and 10 bases lay in between. The CDR3 protein is CASSATGYTEAFF. Here the CDR3 DNA reads TGTGCCAGCAGTGCAACAGGGTACACTGAAGCTTTCTTT.

The sample holds many counts of this clonotype. A read error may account for a junction end that differs from germline. The rearrangement links TRBV6-1 to TRBJ1-5, with D hard to call. Germline loops: CDR1 MNHNS, CDR2 SASEGT. The CDR3 sequence is 9 residues long. CDR3 sequence: CASTALRDF. As DNA, the CDR3 is TGTGCCAGCACTGCTTTAAGGGATTTT.

This chain uses TRBV29-1 with TRBJ2-1; the D gene is possibly TRBD1 (6 bases). This CDR3 contains 11 residues. The germline CDR1 and CDR2 sequences are SQVTM and ANQGSEA. Trimming left V 6 bases short and J 12 bases short, with 15 bases between. The DNA of the CDR3 is TGCAGCGTACCAGGGGTTTATGGGCAGTTCTTC. It translates to CSVPGVYGQFF.

The chain recombines TRBV24-1 with TRBJ2-1, with TRBD2 matching over 13 bases. The CDR3 totals 20 residues. The V gene end was trimmed by 5 bases and the J gene end by 0 bases; junction bases not matched to a gene: 12. From germline, CDR1 is KGHDR and CDR2 SFDVKD. In DNA form, the CDR3 reads TGTGCCACCAGTGTTCGACCGGGACTAGCGGGGCTCAGCTCCTACAATGAGCAGTTCTTC. The encoded protein is CATSVRPGLAGLSSYNEQFF.

This clonotype was observed once. A read error is possible here, since a much larger clone lies one base away. V gene TRBV11-1 combines with J gene TRBJ1-2; possibly TRBD1 for D (6 bases). CDR3 length: 13 amino acids. Per germline, CDR1 SGHAT and CDR2 FQDESV (reference sequence). The CDR3 DNA reads TGTGCCAGCGACTCCGGGACACACTATTGCTACACCTTC. Protein product: CASDSGTHYCYTF.

The V and J genes are TRBV2 and TRBJ2-3; D unresolved. Germline loops: CDR1 SNHLY, CDR2 FYNNEI. The V end lost 6 bases, the J end lost 11 bases, and 15 bases lay between the germline ends. CDR3 length: 12 residues. The CDR3 sequence is CASRFGEYLQYF. Written as DNA, the CDR3 is TGTGCCAGCAGGTTCGGAGAATACCTGCAGTATTTT.

This clonotype was recorded a few times. The chain is built from TRBV29-1 and TRBJ2-2; 7 bases align to TRBD2. Germline CDR1 and CDR2: SQVTM and ANQGSEA. The junction had 3 bases not matched to a gene; V was cut back by 7 bases and J by 1 base. The length of the CDR3 is 13 residues. The DNA for the CDR3 is TGCAGCGGTCGGGAGGAGAACACCGGGGAGCTGTTTTTT. As protein: CSGREENTGELFF.

There are many counts of this clonotype. The V gene is TRBV2, the J gene TRBJ1-1; D is unresolved. Trimming took 7 bases from V and 2 from J, leaving 17 bases between them. CDR3 length: 15 residues. Germline V CDR1 and CDR2: SNHLY, FYNNEI. CDR3 in amino acids: CASIRRETENTEAFF. CDR3 nucleotide sequence: TGTGCCAGCATTCGACGGGAAACCGAAAACACTGAAGCTTTCTTT.

Notes on this clonotype: Germline is not matched at one junction end, which may reflect a read error. V is TRBV6-1 and J is TRBJ2-3, with 12 bases aligning to TRBD2. This CDR3 has 14 residues. Germline CDR1 is MNHNS and CDR2 is SASEGT. The CDR3 spells CASSETSGRTEKYF. The DNA for the CDR3 is TGTGCCAGCAGTGAAACTAGCGGGAGGACCGAGAAGTACTTT.

This chain links TRBV4-2 with TRBJ2-1; TRBD2 agrees at 8 bases. The J call may not be correct, given that the DNA end is closer to TRBJ2-7. The length of the CDR3 is 17 residues. The germline V gene encodes CDR1 LGHNA and CDR2 YNFKEQ. The CDR3 here is CASSRTEAGVPYNEQYF. The CDR3 DNA reads TGTGCCAGCAGCCGCACCGAAGCGGGAGTTCCCTACAATGAGCAGTACTTC.

This clonotype was counted between two and nine times. This chain joins TRBV29-1 and TRBJ1-1; unclear D gene. Trimming took off 6 bases at V and 1 base at J, with 6 bases between the two ends. The CDR3 is made up of 11 amino acids. Germline V CDR1 and CDR2: SQVTM, ANQGSEA. CDR3 sequence (DNA): TGCAGCGTGTTGGGGAACACTGAAGCTTTCTTT. Translated, it gives CSVLGNTEAFF. Filled out from reference TRBV29-1 and TRBJ1-1, the complete variable domain reads SAVISQKPSRDICQRGTSLTIQCQVDSQVTMMFWYRQQPGQSLTLIATANQGSEATYESGFVIDKFPISRPNLTFSTLTVSNMSPEDSSIYLCSVLGNTEAFFGQGTRLTVV.

As regards this clonotype: A much larger clone is a single base away; this may be a read error. The chain uses TRBV6-1 and TRBJ2-7; the D is unclear. CDR1 is MNHNS and CDR2 is SASEGT in the germline V gene. There are 15 residues in the CDR3. The CDR3 coding sequence is TGTGCCGGCAGTGGAAGCCAGTGGGTCTTCTACGAGCAGTACTTC. Translating gives CAGSGSQWVFYEQYF.

This clonotype has a handful of counts. The CDR3 nucleotides read TGTGCCAGCAGGCTAGACAGCCCTGGGGCTTTCTTT. Its protein is CASRLDSPGAFF. This sequence joins TRBV12-3 or TRBV12-4 and TRBJ1-1, with D tentatively TRBD1 (5 bases). The CDR3 is 12 amino acids. The germline V and J ends were trimmed by 6 bases and 11 bases, with 16 bases remaining between them.

Concerning this clonotype: This may be a read error, as it is one base from a much larger clone. This chain joins TRBV3-1 and TRBJ2-1; TRBD2 agrees at 8 bases. The CDR3 length is 16 residues. Germline CDR1 and CDR2: LGHDT and YNNKEL (reference sequence). The CDR3 reads CASSRTSLSSYNEKFF. The CDR3 nucleotides are TGTGCCAGCAGCCGGACTAGCCTTAGCTCCTACAATGAGAAGTTCTTC.